This T cell receptor beta chain was retrieved from a study of shared clonotypes between healthy human individuals. Generated by immunoSEQ multiplex PCR, the TCRdb table keeps only in-frame clones and is missing some. This table has 2 million to 3 million clones, under 95% appearing once. The germline CDR1 and CDR2 sequences are SGHTA and FQGTGA. The CDR3 is 15 amino acids. After removal of 5 bases from V and 6 bases from J, the junction contained 10 bases not matched to a gene. The specimen sequenced was naive CD4+ T cells from PBMCs. Stated subset: CD45RA+ positively selected. The gene calls are TRBV7-3 and TRBJ2-1, with 7 bases that match TRBD1. The sequence was collected from a man younger than 35 in good health. Some clones in this sample may be carry-over from other donors' samples. This chain's CDR3 is CASSPGGLLVNEQFF. In DNA form, the CDR3 reads TGTGCCAGCAGCCCAGGGGGTCTACTTGTCAATGAGCAGTTCTTC.